This TCR beta chain was recovered during a study of shared clonotypes between healthy human individuals. Across the whole study: CD4 naive cells filled three plates per donor, CD4 memory three, CD8 naive two and CD8 memory one. Study-wide points: What limited the represented genetic and exposure-history diversity was the small number of donors.

A note on this clone: Its specificity is not known.

Germline V lookup: CDR1 SGHRS, CDR2 YFSETQ. The CDR3 has 14 residues. Between the trimmed V and J ends, which lost 2 bases and 7 bases, there was a span of 16 bases. Sorted-subset replicate PCR reactions contained roughly 210 ng DNA, corresponding to some 29,000 T cell genomes. Sequencing was performed with immunoSEQ multiplex PCR; in TCRdb, only in-frame clones are kept and a portion is missing. The sample has about 2.3 million clones; around 93% are singletons. The chain couples TRBV5-1 to TRBJ2-7; D might be TRBD2 (6 bases). Sequencing was carried out using naive CD4+ T cells from PBMCs. Subset reported: CD45RA+ positively selected. The TCR sequence derives from a man aged 18 to 30 in good health. Some clones in this sample may be carry-over from other donors' samples. CDR3 DNA sequence: TGCGCCAGCAGCTTAAAAGGAGACAGCGGGGAGCAGTACTTC. The encoded protein is CASSLKGDSGEQYF. Combining the CDR3 with reference TRBV5-1 and TRBJ2-7 gives the whole variable domain KAGVTQTPRYLIKTRGQQVTLSCSPISGHRSVSWYQQTPGQGLQFLFEYFSETQRNKGNFPGRFSGRQFSNSRSEMNVSTLELGDSALYLCASSLKGDSGEQYFGPGTRLTVT.